This TCR beta chain comes out of a study of molecular identifiers for immune sequencing clone quantification. Study summary: Split five ways in replicates, RNA from about 20,000 or 100,000 naive CD8 cells had four portions sequenced.

The sample holds many counts of this clonotype. The antigen is unknown. The study's findings and limits: Clone sizes that are highly expanded could be underestimated when identical TCR molecules share a barcode.

TCRdb used MiXCR to reprocess the PCR reads, holding one entry per CDR3 protein. This table holds approximately 97,000 distinct CDR3 sequences, 20% to 25% found once. Libraries for naive CD8 T cells, which were made from roughly 18,000 to 920,000 sorted cells, drew on 10%, 30% or 50% of the RNA. V lost 5 bases, J lost 3 bases, and 14 bases lay in between. Germline-derived CDR1 and CDR2 are MNHEY and SVGAGI. The CDR3 has 14 residues. This receptor was obtained from a human donor in good health. Some libraries in this study had Jurkat cell RNA spiked in. The V and J genes are TRBV6-5 and TRBJ2-7, with D maybe TRBD2 (7 bases). The source material was naive CD8+ T cells from blood, with Jurkat cell RNA spiked in. The subset: FACS-sorted CD8+CD4-CCR7+CD45RA+ naive T cells. The CDR3 nucleotides are TGTGCCAGCAGTCTAGGCGGGGGCGGCTACGAGCAGTACTTC. Protein: CASSLGGGGYEQYF.